Below, 32 T cell receptor beta chains from the same sample are listed, as sequenced in a study of T cells after yellow fever vaccination. TCRdb independently ran MiXCR on the 5' RACE reads; one entry per CDR3 protein. The table lists under 150,000 distinct CDR3 sequences, about 7.7% of them singletons. Source: CD4+ T cells sorted from PBMCs, taken 5 days after the yellow fever booster vaccination. Source of these receptors: a young man who received the YFV17D yellow fever vaccine.

The table lists this clonotype with many counts. The chain uses TRBV6-6 and TRBJ2-3; a possible D gene is TRBD2 (5 bases). The V gene's germline CDR1 is MNHNY and CDR2 SVGAGI (reference sequence). The CDR3 sequence is 13 residues long. Trimming left V 2 bases short and J 14 bases short, with 17 bases between. CDR3 loop: CASSYKDSGDLYF. For the CDR3, the DNA is TGTGCCAGCAGTTACAAGGACTCCGGCGACCTGTATTTT.

This clonotype was seen a handful of times. This chain connects TRBV20-1 to TRBJ2-1; 9 nucleotides match TRBD1. Trimming at V came to 5 bases and at J to 7 bases, leaving 9 bases not matched to a gene. The CDR3 is 14 amino acids. CDR1 and CDR2 from the germline V gene are DFQATT and SNEGSKA (reference sequence). The CDR3 sequence: CSAQGQGFGNEQFF. The CDR3 nucleotides are TGCAGTGCTCAGGGACAGGGCTTTGGGAATGAGCAGTTCTTC.

The sample holds many counts of this clonotype. V and J are TRBV20-1 and TRBJ2-2; TRBD2 agrees at 7 bases. The CDR3 is made up of 16 amino acids. In germline, CDR1 is DFQATT, CDR2 SNEGSKA (reference sequence). V shed 0 bases, J shed 4 bases, and the junction held 8 bases outside the gene matches. CDR3 sequence reads: CSARDLGRELTGELFF. In DNA form, the CDR3 reads TGCAGTGCTAGAGATTTGGGGCGGGAGCTCACCGGGGAGCTGTTTTTT.

A few counts support this clonotype. V is TRBV4-2 and J is TRBJ2-5; tentatively, D is TRBD1 or TRBD2 (6 bases each). CDR3 length equals 16 residues. Germline V gives CDR1 LGHNA, CDR2 YNFKEQ. Trimming took off 0 bases at V and 5 bases at J, with 16 bases between the two ends. The CDR3 here is CASSQEVVGGGETQYF. The CDR3 DNA follows: TGTGCCAGCAGCCAAGAAGTAGTGGGGGGCGGGGAGACCCAGTACTTC.

This clonotype was recorded many times. The chain has TRBV7-2 and TRBJ1-2; a weak D match, TRBD1 (5 bases). The V gene lost 5 bases and the J gene lost 4 bases, with 17 bases spanning the gap. Germline V gene data show CDR1 as SGHTA and CDR2 as FQGNSA. The CDR3 has 15 amino acids. The CDR3 DNA follows: TGTGCCAGCAGCCCTTCCCTCCAGGGACCCTATGGCTACACCTTC. Protein sequence: CASSPSLQGPYGYTF. Variable domain in full (rest from reference TRBV7-2 and TRBJ1-2): GAGVSQSPSNKVTEKGKDVELRCDPISGHTALYWYRQSLGQGLEFLIYFQGNSAPDKSGLPSDRFSAERTGGSVSTLTIQRTQQEDSAVYLCASSPSLQGPYGYTFGSGTRLTVV.

Notes on this clonotype: One end of the junction fails to match germline, which may point to a read error. The V call is TRBV20-1, the J call TRBJ2-1, with 10 bases aligning to TRBD2. CDR3 length equals 16 residues. CDR1 and CDR2 (germline): DFQATT, SNEGSKA (reference sequence). CDR3 DNA: TGCTGTGCTAGAGCCTCTAGCGGGGGTCTCTACAATGAGCAGTTCTTC. Its translation: CCARASSGGLYNEQFF.

This clonotype was counted at least ten times. J is TRBJ2-7 and V is TRBV7-2, with D hard to call. V lost 2 bases and J lost 6, with 8 bases in between. The length of the CDR3 is 12 residues. The germline V gene has CDR1 SGHTA and CDR2 FQGNSA. The CDR3 DNA is TGTGCCAGCAGCTTATCAGGTGGCGAGCAGTACTTC. This gives the protein CASSLSGGEQYF.

The rearrangement joins TRBV5-1 to TRBJ2-7; no clear D gene. The CDR3 is 14 residues long. Deletions cut 8 bases from V and 0 bases from J, with 15 bases between. CDR1 is SGHRS and CDR2 is YFSETQ in the germline V gene. In DNA, the CDR3 is TGCGCCAGTAGAGCCACGCGGAACTCCTACGAGCAGTACTTC. Protein: CASRATRNSYEQYF.

The gene calls are TRBV20-1 and TRBJ2-7, with TRBD2 as a possible D gene (6 bases). The germline V gene has CDR1 DFQATT and CDR2 SNEGSKA (reference sequence). This CDR3 comprises 12 residues. V lost 1 base and J lost 10, with 14 bases in between. CDR3 region: CSARVTRDFQYF. The CDR3, as DNA: TGCAGTGCTAGAGTTACCCGGGACTTCCAGTACTTC.

This clonotype was found many times. This chain uses TRBV6-5 with TRBJ2-3; D remains ambiguous. Germline CDR1 and CDR2: MNHEY and SVGAGI. V lost 9 bases and J lost 4, with 26 bases in between. The CDR3 has 17 residues. CDR3 sequence: CASSLSGRWGVADTQYF. CDR3 nucleotide sequence: TGTGCCAGTTCACTATCCGGACGTTGGGGTGTGGCAGATACGCAGTATTTT.

This clonotype has at least ten counts. The chain employs TRBV6-6 and TRBJ2-1, with no clear D. Trimming took 7 bases from V and 0 from J, leaving 7 bases between them. The CDR3 totals 13 residues. In germline, CDR1 is MNHNY, CDR2 SVGAGI (reference sequence). In DNA form, the CDR3 reads TGTGCCAGCAACCGAGACTCCTACAATGAGCAGTTCTTC. Amino acid sequence: CASNRDSYNEQFF.

This clonotype was counted at least ten times. This chain joins TRBV20-1 and TRBJ2-1; no definite D call. V was trimmed by 3 bases and J by 10 bases, leaving 10 bases between them. This CDR3 contains 11 residues. CDR1 DFQATT and CDR2 SNEGSKA come from the germline V gene (reference sequence). DNA of the CDR3: TGCAGTGCTAGTATTCCCGGCGAGCAGTTCTTC. It is translated as CSASIPGEQFF.

Many counts were recorded for this clonotype. The rearrangement uses TRBV4-2 and TRBJ1-6; 7 nucleotides align to TRBD1. Trimming cost V 0 bases and J 7 bases; bases outside gene matches: 15. Germline CDR1 reads LGHNA; CDR2 reads YNFKEQ. This CDR3 is built from 19 residues. The CDR3 DNA reads as TGTGCCAGCAGCCAAGATCCGGGTGAGGTGGGACAGCTAAATTCACCCCTCCACTTT. Translation gives CASSQDPGEVGQLNSPLHF.

This rearrangement joins TRBV7-9 to TRBJ2-7, with TRBD1 matching 7 bases. This CDR3 region has 15 residues. Germline CDR1 SEHNR, CDR2 FQNEAQ (reference sequence). The junction had 8 bases not matched to a gene; V was cut back by 4 bases and J by 2 bases. As DNA, the CDR3 is TGTGCCAGCAGCTCCTTCGAAGGGACAGCCTACGAGCAGTACTTC. As protein: CASSSFEGTAYEQYF.

This chain links TRBV15 with TRBJ2-3; unclear D gene. V lost 0 bases and J 9 bases, leaving 4 bases between the germline ends. Germline lookup yields CDR1 LNHNV and CDR2 YYDKDF (reference sequence). The CDR3 totals 11 residues. The CDR3 coding sequence is TGTGCCACCAGCAGAGATATAACGCAGTATTTT. Encoded protein: CATSRDITQYF.

This clonotype was seen ten or more times. The chain has TRBV7-9 and TRBJ2-3; 9 nucleotides agree with TRBD2. CDR1 and CDR2 from the germline V gene are SEHNR and FQNEAQ (reference sequence). This CDR3 region has 16 residues. V was clipped by 7 bases and J by 2 bases; unmatched bases: 10. For the CDR3, the DNA is TGTGCCAGCACCGCACGTGGGACTAGCAACACAGATACGCAGTATTTT. As protein: CASTARGTSNTDTQYF.

About this clonotype itself: A read error is possible here, since a much larger clone lies one base away. This rearrangement joins TRBV4-2 to TRBJ2-3; tentative D call: TRBD2 (5 bases). Germline lookup yields CDR1 LGHNA and CDR2 YNFKEQ. The length of the CDR3 is 13 residues. This chain's CDR3 is CASSRDAPSPNNF. The CDR3 nucleotides are TGTGCCAGCAGCCGAGATGCGCCTAGCCCCAACAATTTT.

This clonotype has ten or more counts. The chain links TRBV5-1 to TRBJ2-7; the match to TRBD2 covers 11 bases. The trim removed 0 bases at V and 6 bases at J, leaving 8 bases unmatched. The CDR3 extends over 16 amino acids. Germline V gene lookup returns CDR1 SGHRS and CDR2 YFSETQ. The CDR3 reads CASSLELSGRGREQYF. The CDR3 bases are TGCGCCAGCAGCTTGGAGCTTAGCGGGAGGGGTCGCGAGCAGTACTTC.

A few counts support this clonotype. The V gene is TRBV12-3 or TRBV12-4, the J gene TRBJ2-5; 12 bases align to TRBD2. This CDR3 comprises 15 residues. Germline trimming cut 6 bases from V and 2 bases from J; bases unmatched to any gene: 4. The CDR3 sequence is CASRLGLAGQETQYF. CDR3 DNA: TGTGCCAGCAGGCTAGGACTAGCGGGGCAAGAGACCCAGTACTTC.

This clonotype was counted ten times or more. The J gene is TRBJ2-7, the V gene TRBV27; 8 bases line up with TRBD2. Trimming cost V 5 bases and J 7 bases; bases outside gene matches: 10. The CDR3 totals 14 residues. Germline V CDR1 and CDR2: MNHEY, SMNVEV (reference sequence). The CDR3 bases are TGTGCCAGCAGTGCGCCGGGACTAGAGGTGGAGCAGTACTTC. Protein: CASSAPGLEVEQYF.

This clonotype has ten or more counts. V gene TRBV15 combines with J gene TRBJ2-2, with TRBD2 as a possible D gene (6 bases). From germline, CDR1 is LNHNV and CDR2 YYDKDF (reference sequence). The CDR3 length is 14 residues. V lost 7 bases and J lost 3, with 12 bases in between. DNA for the CDR3: TGTGCCACCAATGCCCTAGCGTACACCGGGGAGCTGTTTTTT. This codes for CATNALAYTGELFF.

This clonotype was detected many times. Written as DNA, the CDR3 is TGCAGCGCTGCGACAGGGTTTGAAAACTATGGCTACACCTTC. This codes for CSAATGFENYGYTF. This chain uses TRBV29-1 with TRBJ1-2, with 7 bases fitting TRBD1. Germline V gene data show CDR1 as SQVTM and CDR2 as ANQGSEA. V lost 7 bases to trimming and J lost 2 bases; unmatched junction nucleotides: 10. The CDR3 is 14 amino acids.

The table lists this clonotype with many counts. The V gene is TRBV6-1, the J gene TRBJ2-5, with a possible D match to TRBD1 (9 bases). The ends were cut back, 8 bases at V and 5 bases at J, with 30 bases in the middle. The CDR3 sequence is 18 residues long. From germline, CDR1 is MNHNS and CDR2 SASEGT. In DNA form, the CDR3 reads TGTGCCAGCGCCTCGACGGGGGGGACAGGGCTGCTTCGGGAGACCCAGTACTTC. It yields the protein CASASTGGTGLLRETQYF.

This clonotype was picked up many times. The chain recombines TRBV15 with TRBJ1-2; 7 bases agree with TRBD1. Germline lookup yields CDR1 LNHNV and CDR2 YYDKDF (reference sequence). The trim removed 5 bases at V and 8 bases at J, leaving 8 bases unmatched. The length of the CDR3 is 13 residues. The CDR3 here is CATSSGTVIGYTF. CDR3 nucleotides: TGTGCCACCAGCTCCGGGACAGTAATCGGCTACACCTTC.

This clonotype was counted many times. The chain uses TRBV5-1 and TRBJ1-6, with D hard to call. The V end was cut by 7 bases, the J end by 5 bases, with 10 bases between. Per germline, CDR1 SGHRS and CDR2 YFSETQ. The CDR3 extends over 13 amino acids. CDR3 protein: CASRPTDNSPLHF. In DNA, the CDR3 is TGCGCCAGCCGACCAACCGATAATTCACCCCTCCACTTT.

There are many counts of this clonotype. The chain uses TRBV7-2 and TRBJ2-5, with D uncertain. Per germline, CDR1 SGHTA and CDR2 FQGNSA. This CDR3 has 13 residues. Trimming shortened V by 1 base and J by 3 bases, and 6 bases separated the two germline ends. The CDR3 sequence: CASSLVRKETQYF. The CDR3 DNA reads as TGTGCCAGCAGCTTAGTACGGAAAGAGACCCAGTACTTC.

This clonotype was recorded at least ten times. The chain joins TRBV12-3 or TRBV12-4 to TRBJ2-6, with D possibly TRBD2 on 5 matching bases. The CDR3 has 18 amino acids. V was clipped by 7 bases and J by 0 bases, with 19 bases between them. The CDR3 sequence: CASTDRRRGISGANVLTF. Here the CDR3 DNA reads TGTGCCAGCACTGACCGGAGACGGGGAATCTCTGGGGCCAACGTCCTGACTTTC.

This clonotype was picked up many times. The chain employs TRBV5-5 and TRBJ2-7, with D tentatively TRBD2 (5 bases). The CDR3 sequence is 15 residues long. The germline V and J ends were trimmed by 0 bases and 1 base, with 11 bases remaining between them. The germline V gene has CDR1 SGHKS and CDR2 YYEKEE (reference sequence). The CDR3 is CASSLAPRTSYEQYF. The CDR3 DNA follows: TGTGCCAGCAGCTTGGCCCCAAGGACTTCCTACGAGCAGTACTTC. Full variable domain (missing parts from reference TRBV5-5 and TRBJ2-7): DAGVTQSPTHLIKTRGQQVTLRCSPISGHKSVSWYQQVLGQGPQFIFQYYEKEERGRGNFPDRFSARQFPNYSSELNVNALLLGDSALYLCASSLAPRTSYEQYFGPGTRLTVT.

Remarks on this clonotype: This may stem from a read error, because a much larger clone lies one nucleotide away. J is TRBJ2-7 and V is TRBV6-1; D is unclear. CDR1 and CDR2 from the germline V gene are MNHNS and SASEGT. Trimming stripped 5 bases from V and 4 bases from J, with 21 bases between. This CDR3 is built from 16 residues. CDR3 nucleotide sequence: TGTGCCAGCAGTCATCTCCCCTCTGCAGGTTTATACGAGCAGTACTTC. This gives the protein CASSHLPSAGLYEQYF.

In its sample, this clonotype was seen a few times. The CDR3 here is CSALISGDGYGYTF. The CDR3 bases are TGCAGTGCTCTAATATCGGGCGACGGCTATGGCTACACCTTC. The gene calls are TRBV20-1 and TRBJ1-2; D is undetermined. This CDR3 is built from 14 residues. V was clipped by 5 bases and J by 4 bases, with 17 bases between them. Germline V gives CDR1 DFQATT, CDR2 SNEGSKA (reference sequence).

There are many counts of this clonotype. The CDR3 loop is CASSPYSEALETQYF. CDR3 in DNA: TGTGCCAGCAGCCCCTACTCCGAGGCCCTAGAGACCCAGTACTTC. The V gene is TRBV7-2, the J gene TRBJ2-5; the D is unclear. Per germline, CDR1 SGHTA and CDR2 FQGNSA. CDR3 length: 15 residues. V lost 5 bases and J lost 4, with 17 bases in between.

This clonotype showed up many times. The genes are TRBV18 and TRBJ2-5, with 7 bases matching TRBD1. The CDR3 has 15 residues. Germline V CDR1 and CDR2: KGHSH, LQKENI. V was clipped by 3 bases and J by 2 bases; unmatched bases: 6. Here the CDR3 DNA reads TGTGCCAGCTCACCGTCACAGACAGGGCAAGAGACCCAGTACTTC. It encodes CASSPSQTGQETQYF.